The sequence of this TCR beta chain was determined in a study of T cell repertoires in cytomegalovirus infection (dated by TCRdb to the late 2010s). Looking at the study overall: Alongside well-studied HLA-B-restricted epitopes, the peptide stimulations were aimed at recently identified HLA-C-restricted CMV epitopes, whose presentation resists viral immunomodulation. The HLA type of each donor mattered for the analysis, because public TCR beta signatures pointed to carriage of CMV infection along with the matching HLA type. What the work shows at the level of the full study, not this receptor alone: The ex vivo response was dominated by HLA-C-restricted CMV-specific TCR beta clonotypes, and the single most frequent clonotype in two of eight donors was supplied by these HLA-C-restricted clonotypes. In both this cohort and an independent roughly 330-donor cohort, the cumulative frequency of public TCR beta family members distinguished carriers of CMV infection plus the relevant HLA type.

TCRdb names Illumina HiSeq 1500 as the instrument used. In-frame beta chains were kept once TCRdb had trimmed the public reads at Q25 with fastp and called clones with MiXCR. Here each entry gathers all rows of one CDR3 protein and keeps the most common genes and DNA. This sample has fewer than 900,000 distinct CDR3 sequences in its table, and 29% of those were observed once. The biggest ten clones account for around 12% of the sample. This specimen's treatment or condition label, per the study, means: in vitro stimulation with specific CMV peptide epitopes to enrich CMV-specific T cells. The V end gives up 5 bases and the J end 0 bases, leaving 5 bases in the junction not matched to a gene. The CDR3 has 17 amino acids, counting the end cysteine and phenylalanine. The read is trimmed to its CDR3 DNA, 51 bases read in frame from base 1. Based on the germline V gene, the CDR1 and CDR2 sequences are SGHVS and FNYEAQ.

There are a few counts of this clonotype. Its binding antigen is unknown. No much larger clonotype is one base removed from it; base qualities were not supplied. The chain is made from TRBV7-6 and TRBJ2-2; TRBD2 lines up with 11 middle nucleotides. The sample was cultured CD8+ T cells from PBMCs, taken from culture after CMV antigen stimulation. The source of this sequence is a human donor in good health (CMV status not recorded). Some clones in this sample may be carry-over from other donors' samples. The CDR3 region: CASSPPSGGPNTGELFF. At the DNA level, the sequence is TGTGCCAGCAGCCCCCCTAGCGGGGGGCCGAACACCGGGGAGCTGTTTTTT. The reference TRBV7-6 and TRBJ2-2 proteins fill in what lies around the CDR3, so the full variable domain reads GAGVSQSPRYKVTKRGQDVALRCDPISGHVSLYWYRQALGQGPEFLTYFNYEAQQDKSGLPNDRFSAERPEGSISTLTIQRTEQRDSAMYRCASSPPSGGPNTGELFFGEGSRLTVL.